This is a list of T cell receptor beta chains from one sample in a study of blood T cell repertoires in COVID-19. The table came from immunoSEQ multiplex PCR; TCRdb's copy has only in-frame clones and leaves some out. This table holds fewer than 100,000 clones, about 85% found once. Material for sequencing was peripheral blood. The receptors come from a human donor in a cohort sampled during active COVID-19. CDR3s include the opening cysteine and the closing phenylalanine or tryptophan. D genes are given only for firm matches. Only part of the rows carry a size: once, few, many, or a class if the clone is expanded.

d_call: .
clone_size: .
v_call: TRBV5-1
j_call: TRBJ2-3
cdr3_nt: TGCGCCAGCAGCTTGGCCGACAACACAGATACGCAGTATTTT
cdr3_aa: CASSLADNTDTQYF

d_call: .
clone_size: .
v_call: TRBV12-3/TRBV12-4
j_call: TRBJ1-5
cdr3_nt: TGTGCCAGCAGTTTAGAGCAGGGGCAGCCCCAGCATTTT
cdr3_aa: CASSLEQGQPQHF

d_call: TRBD1
clone_size: .
v_call: TRBV4-3
j_call: TRBJ2-1
cdr3_nt: TGCGCCAGCAGCCAGGGCCGACAGGGGGGTGAGCAGTTCTTC
cdr3_aa: CASSQGRQGGEQFF

d_call: .
clone_size: .
v_call: TRBV24-1
j_call: TRBJ2-7
cdr3_nt: TGTGCCACCAGTGTGGGGGCCGGGACTACCAACGAGCAGTACTTC
cdr3_aa: CATSVGAGTTNEQYF

d_call: TRBD1
clone_size: .
v_call: TRBV28
j_call: TRBJ2-1
cdr3_nt: TGTGCCAGCAGTTTTAAACGTTCGACAGGGGCTTTGCGTGAGCAGTTCTTC
cdr3_aa: CASSFKRSTGALREQFF

d_call: .
clone_size: .
v_call: TRBV29-1
j_call: TRBJ2-5
cdr3_nt: TGCAGCGTTCCATGGCAGGGTGAGACCCAGTACTTC
cdr3_aa: CSVPWQGETQYF

d_call: .
clone_size: few
v_call: TRBV13
j_call: TRBJ2-7
cdr3_nt: TGTGCCAGCAGCTTCAGCGGGTACACCTACGAGCAGTACTTC
cdr3_aa: CASSFSGYTYEQYF

d_call: .
clone_size: .
v_call: TRBV27
j_call: TRBJ2-7
cdr3_nt: TGTGCCAGCAGTTCACTGTTTAAAAAGTCCTACGAGCAGTACTTC
cdr3_aa: CASSSLFKKSYEQYF

d_call: .
clone_size: .
v_call: TRBV2
j_call: TRBJ2-7
cdr3_nt: TGTGCCAGCAGACCGACAGTTTCCACCTACGAGCAGTACTTC
cdr3_aa: CASRPTVSTYEQYF

d_call: .
clone_size: once
v_call: TRBV12-1
j_call: TRBJ2-6
cdr3_nt: TGTGCCAGCAGCTTTAAGGGACAGGGGGTTTCTGGGGCCAACGTCCTGACTTTC
cdr3_aa: CASSFKGQGVSGANVLTF

d_call: .
clone_size: .
v_call: TRBV4-3
j_call: TRBJ2-2
cdr3_nt: TGCGCCAGCAGCCAACCGAAGGACACCCACACCGGGGAGCTGTTTTTT
cdr3_aa: CASSQPKDTHTGELFF

d_call: .
clone_size: .
v_call: TRBV23-1
j_call: TRBJ1-1
cdr3_nt: TGCGCCAGCAGTCAATCGAGTTACAGGTTTGAGGCCGGGAACACTGAAGCTTTCTTT
cdr3_aa: CASSQSSYRFEAGNTEAFF

d_call: TRBD1
clone_size: .
v_call: TRBV10-3
j_call: TRBJ2-3
cdr3_nt: TGTGCCATCAGTGACTTTGGGACAGGGCTCCTAGCAGATACGCAGTATTTT
cdr3_aa: CAISDFGTGLLADTQYF

d_call: .
clone_size: once
v_call: TRBV18
j_call: TRBJ1-1
cdr3_nt: TGTGCCAGCTCAGGTACAGTTAACACTGAAGCTTTCTTT
cdr3_aa: CASSGTVNTEAFF

d_call: .
clone_size: .
v_call: TRBV4-3
j_call: TRBJ2-3
cdr3_nt: TGCGCCAGCAGCCAAGATCTAAGCAGGGAGGGGGCAGATACGCAGTATTTT
cdr3_aa: CASSQDLSREGADTQYF

d_call: .
clone_size: .
v_call: TRBV24-1
j_call: TRBJ2-5
cdr3_nt: TGTGCCACAAACGGAGGGGATGGAGAGACCCAGTACTTC
cdr3_aa: CATNGGDGETQYF

d_call: TRBD2
clone_size: .
v_call: TRBV9
j_call: TRBJ2-5
cdr3_nt: TGTGCCAGCAGCTCCCCTAGCGGAGCTCAAGAGACCCAGTACTTC
cdr3_aa: CASSSPSGAQETQYF

d_call: .
clone_size: .
v_call: TRBV5-1
j_call: TRBJ2-3
cdr3_nt: TGCGCCAGCAGCTTGGAGGGCGGGGCGCGTAGGACAGATACGCAGTATTTT
cdr3_aa: CASSLEGGARRTDTQYF

d_call: TRBD2
clone_size: once
v_call: TRBV24-1
j_call: TRBJ2-5
cdr3_nt: TGTGCCACCAGTGATCCGGGAGGGTGGCAGGGTAGAAGAGAGACCCAGTACTTC
cdr3_aa: CATSDPGGWQGRRETQYF

d_call: TRBD2
clone_size: .
v_call: TRBV5-1
j_call: TRBJ2-2
cdr3_nt: TGCGCCAGCAGCCTCCAGACTAGCGGGACGAACACCGGGGAGCTGTTTTTT
cdr3_aa: CASSLQTSGTNTGELFF

d_call: TRBD1
clone_size: .
v_call: TRBV11-3
j_call: TRBJ1-2
cdr3_nt: TGTGCCAGCAGCTTAGGACAGGGCTACTATGGCTACACCTTC
cdr3_aa: CASSLGQGYYGYTF

d_call: TRBD2
clone_size: .
v_call: TRBV5-1
j_call: TRBJ2-3
cdr3_nt: TGCGCCAGCAGCTCAGGGACTAGCGGGAGCGATACGCAGTATTTT
cdr3_aa: CASSSGTSGSDTQYF

d_call: .
clone_size: .
v_call: TRBV5-1
j_call: TRBJ1-1
cdr3_nt: TGCGCCAGCAGCTGGGCGCGGGCCACTGAAGCTTTCTTT
cdr3_aa: CASSWARATEAFF

d_call: TRBD1
clone_size: .
v_call: TRBV5-1
j_call: TRBJ2-7
cdr3_nt: TGCGCCAGCAGCTTCGGACAGGGGCCCTACGAGCAGTACTTC
cdr3_aa: CASSFGQGPYEQYF

d_call: TRBD1
clone_size: .
v_call: TRBV28
j_call: TRBJ1-3
cdr3_nt: TGTGCCAGCAGTACGCCGGGACAGTACTCTGGAAACACCATATATTTT
cdr3_aa: CASSTPGQYSGNTIYF

d_call: TRBD2
clone_size: .
v_call: TRBV24-1
j_call: TRBJ2-3
cdr3_nt: TGTGCCACCAGTGGCGGGGGGGGAGGCGGACATCATACGCAGTATTTT
cdr3_aa: CATSGGGGGGHHTQYF

d_call: .
clone_size: .
v_call: TRBV6-2/TRBV6-3
j_call: TRBJ1-1
cdr3_nt: TGTGCCAGCAGTTTGAGAGAGAACACTGAAGCTTTCTTT
cdr3_aa: CASSLRENTEAFF

d_call: .
clone_size: .
v_call: TRBV15
j_call: TRBJ1-6
cdr3_nt: TGTGCCACCAGCAGTGGAAAGGGGAGGCCACCCCTCCACTTT
cdr3_aa: CATSSGKGRPPLHF

d_call: .
clone_size: .
v_call: TRBV6-2/TRBV6-3
j_call: TRBJ1-5
cdr3_nt: TGTGCCAGCAGCCCCAGAAGGGGGCCCCAGCATTTT
cdr3_aa: CASSPRRGPQHF

d_call: TRBD1
clone_size: .
v_call: TRBV6-5
j_call: TRBJ2-7
cdr3_nt: TGTGCCAGCAGACTACAGGGGGCTGCCTACGAGCAGTACTTC
cdr3_aa: CASRLQGAAYEQYF

d_call: TRBD2
clone_size: .
v_call: TRBV19
j_call: TRBJ2-5
cdr3_nt: TGTGCCAGTAGTATAACGGGAGGCGGCGAGACCCAGTACTTC
cdr3_aa: CASSITGGGETQYF

d_call: TRBD2
clone_size: .
v_call: TRBV3-1/TRBV3-2
j_call: TRBJ2-7
cdr3_nt: TGTGCCAGCAAAGCCCGGGAGGCCTCCTACGAGCAGTACTTC
cdr3_aa: CASKAREASYEQYF

d_call: .
clone_size: few
v_call: TRBV21-1
j_call: TRBJ1-5
cdr3_nt: TGTGCCAGCAGCAAAGGACAGAACAATCAGCCCCAGCATTTT
cdr3_aa: CASSKGQNNQPQHF

d_call: TRBD1
clone_size: .
v_call: TRBV7-9
j_call: TRBJ2-5
cdr3_nt: TGTGCCAGCAGCCCCCAGGGGGTAGAAGAGACCCAGTACTTC
cdr3_aa: CASSPQGVEETQYF

d_call: TRBD1
clone_size: .
v_call: TRBV15
j_call: TRBJ2-1
cdr3_nt: TGTGCCACCAGCAGGGACGGACAGGGGGCGAGGTATGAGCAGTTCTTC
cdr3_aa: CATSRDGQGARYEQFF

d_call: TRBD2
clone_size: .
v_call: TRBV6-5
j_call: TRBJ2-5
cdr3_nt: TGTGCCAGCAGAGTGGGGGAGGGGACCCAGTACTTC
cdr3_aa: CASRVGEGTQYF

d_call: TRBD2
clone_size: .
v_call: TRBV29-1
j_call: TRBJ2-1
cdr3_nt: TGCAGCGTGGCGGGACTAGCGGGAGATCTTCGTTCTGAGCAGTTCTTC
cdr3_aa: CSVAGLAGDLRSEQFF

d_call: .
clone_size: .
v_call: TRBV5-1
j_call: TRBJ2-3
cdr3_nt: TGCGCCAGCAGCTTTGGCCGGGGCACAGATACGCAGTATTTT
cdr3_aa: CASSFGRGTDTQYF

d_call: TRBD2
clone_size: .
v_call: TRBV7-2
j_call: TRBJ2-3
cdr3_nt: TGTGCCAGCAGGTTAGCGGGGGGGAGTACGCAGTATTTT
cdr3_aa: CASRLAGGSTQYF

d_call: TRBD2
clone_size: .
v_call: TRBV5-1
j_call: TRBJ2-7
cdr3_nt: TGCGCCAGCAGCTTGGCCGGACTAGCGGGAGCCGGCGAGCAGTACTTC
cdr3_aa: CASSLAGLAGAGEQYF

d_call: .
clone_size: once
v_call: TRBV5-4
j_call: TRBJ2-5
cdr3_nt: TGTGCCAGCAGCCAGGGTAACCAAGAGACCCAGTACTTC
cdr3_aa: CASSQGNQETQYF

d_call: TRBD1
clone_size: .
v_call: TRBV10-1
j_call: TRBJ2-3
cdr3_nt: TGCGCCAGCAGTGAAGGGACAGCCTATACAGATACGCAGTATTTT
cdr3_aa: CASSEGTAYTDTQYF

d_call: .
clone_size: .
v_call: TRBV29-1
j_call: TRBJ1-1
cdr3_nt: TGCAGCGCTGGGGACCTACAGGGAGTAGCTTTCTTT
cdr3_aa: CSAGDLQGVAFF

d_call: .
clone_size: .
v_call: TRBV5-5
j_call: TRBJ1-6
cdr3_nt: TGTGCCAGCAGCTTGGGGCCCAGGGGTAATTCACCCCTCCACTTT
cdr3_aa: CASSLGPRGNSPLHF

d_call: TRBD2
clone_size: many
v_call: TRBV19
j_call: TRBJ2-7
cdr3_nt: TGTGCCAGTAGTCCTCAAGCGGGACCCTACGAGCAGTACTTC
cdr3_aa: CASSPQAGPYEQYF

d_call: .
clone_size: once
v_call: TRBV15
j_call: TRBJ2-3
cdr3_nt: TGTGCCACCAGCAGAGTTAAAGTTGCGGATACGCAGTATTTT
cdr3_aa: CATSRVKVADTQYF

d_call: TRBD2
clone_size: once
v_call: TRBV5-1
j_call: TRBJ2-1
cdr3_nt: TGCGCCAGCAGCTTGGGACTAGCGGAATACAATGAGCAGTTCTTC
cdr3_aa: CASSLGLAEYNEQFF

d_call: TRBD2
clone_size: once
v_call: TRBV18
j_call: TRBJ2-1
cdr3_nt: TGTGCCAGCTCACCCATCATAGCGGGAACTTACAATGAGCAGTTCTTC
cdr3_aa: CASSPIIAGTYNEQFF

d_call: TRBD2
clone_size: .
v_call: TRBV5-1
j_call: TRBJ2-2
cdr3_nt: TGCGCCAGCAGCTTGGAATGGGGGGGCACCGGGGAGCTGTTTTTT
cdr3_aa: CASSLEWGGTGELFF

d_call: TRBD1
clone_size: .
v_call: TRBV28
j_call: TRBJ1-5
cdr3_nt: TGTGCCAGCAGTATCACCGGGACAGGGATTCAGCCCCAGCATTTT
cdr3_aa: CASSITGTGIQPQHF